This T cell receptor beta chain was recorded in a study of blood T cell repertoires in COVID-19. Across the study: The United States, Italy and Spain provided the acute and convalescent COVID-19 samples. The analysed material was cDNA or gDNA that came from T cells, B-cell-depleted T cells, or PBMCs.

The CDR3 runs to 22 residues. The germline V gene has CDR1 MGHRA and CDR2 YSYEKL. Trimming removed 2 bases from V and 4 bases from J; junction bases left unmatched: 21. Original processing methods: Researchers report that nucleated cell counts were estimated from reference gene primer amplification. Only in-frame clones appear in the TCRdb table, and some are missing; sequencing was by immunoSEQ multiplex PCR. The V and J calls and clone size come from that table; D and trimming were worked out from the DNA. The top ten clones hold about 3.6% of a sample with roughly 350,000 clones, around 85% of them seen once.

The rearrangement joins TRBV4-1 to TRBJ2-1; 12 nucleotides agree with TRBD2. This receptor was identified in a woman aged 18 to 35 with acute or convalescent COVID-19. Sequencing was performed on peripheral blood. The CDR3 DNA reads as TGCGCCAGCAGCCAAATCCCCATAAACCTAGCGGGGGGGAACTCACTTTACAATGAGCAGTTCTTC. Amino acid sequence: CASSQIPINLAGGNSLYNEQFF.